These 17 T cell receptor beta chains came from one sample sequenced in a study of shared clonotypes between healthy human individuals. Some clones are missing from TCRdb's copy, which holds only in-frame ones; the method was immunoSEQ multiplex PCR. Of around 550,000 clones in the sample, about 95% were seen once. Naive CD8 cells lacked CD45RO, underwent positive selection for CCR7 and left out terminally differentiated effector memory CD45RA+ cells. Material: naive CD8+ T cells sorted from blood. These receptors were collected from a woman in her twenties or thirties in good health.

The chain links TRBV29-1 to TRBJ2-1; D may correspond to TRBD1 or TRBD2 (5 bases each). The V and J ends lost 6 bases and 9 bases respectively, with 12 bases between them. Looked up from germline, CDR1 is SQVTM and CDR2 is ANQGSEA. The length of the CDR3 is 11 residues. CDR3 sequence (DNA): TGCAGCGTCTCCAGGGACGGTGAGCAGTTCTTC. It specifies CSVSRDGEQFF.

The CDR3, as DNA: TGTGCCAGCAGGCCCCCCCGGAGGACAGGGCACTACGAGCAGTACTTC. Translated, it gives CASRPPRRTGHYEQYF. The chain couples TRBV28 to TRBJ2-7, with 8 positions matching TRBD1. This CDR3 has 16 amino acids. The germline CDR1 and CDR2 sequences are MDHEN and SYDVKM. V was pared by 6 bases and J by 3 bases, with 13 bases of the junction left unmatched. The complete variable domain, with remaining parts taken from reference TRBV28 and TRBJ2-7, reads DVKVTQSSRYLVKRTGEKVFLECVQDMDHENMFWYRQDPGLGLRLIYFSYDVKMKEKGDIPEGYSVSREKKERFSLILESASTNQTSMYLCASRPPRRTGHYEQYFGPGTRLTVT.

The chain is built from TRBV27 and TRBJ2-3, with 10 bases that match TRBD1. The CDR3 extends over 16 amino acids. Germline CDR1 and CDR2: MNHEY and SMNVEV (reference sequence). V trimming: 3 bases; J trimming: 4 bases; junction bases outside the gene matches: 7. The CDR3 DNA follows: TGTGCCAGCAGTTTCATAGGACAGGGGGGTGCAGATACGCAGTATTTT. It yields the protein CASSFIGQGGADTQYF.

The rearrangement uses TRBV7-9 and TRBJ1-2, with 12 positions matching TRBD1. After removal of 3 bases from V and 4 bases from J, the junction contained 3 bases not matched to a gene. CDR3 length: 15 amino acids. The germline V gene encodes CDR1 SEHNR and CDR2 FQNEAQ (reference sequence). CDR3 sequence (DNA): TGTGCCAGCAGCTTCGGGACAGGGGGCAGCTATGGCTACACCTTC. Translated, it gives CASSFGTGGSYGYTF. Drawing the rest from reference TRBV7-9 and TRBJ1-2, the complete variable domain is DTGVSQNPRHKITKRGQNVTFRCDPISEHNRLYWYRQTLGQGPEFLTYFQNEAQLEKSRLLSDRFSAERPKGSFSTLEIQRTEQGDSAMYLCASSFGTGGSYGYTFGSGTRLTVV.

The V gene is TRBV19, the J gene TRBJ2-7; TRBD2 matches at 9 bases. This CDR3 has 13 amino acids. The trim removed 5 bases at V and 5 bases at J, leaving 4 bases unmatched. Per germline, CDR1 LNHDA and CDR2 SQIVND (reference sequence). This chain's CDR3 is CASSVSSGNEQYF. For the CDR3, the DNA is TGTGCCAGTAGTGTGTCTAGCGGGAACGAGCAGTACTTC.

The rearrangement joins TRBV14 to TRBJ2-2, with TRBD2 matching over 11 bases. This CDR3 comprises 16 residues. Germline values: CDR1 SGHDN, CDR2 FVKESK. The trim removed 4 bases at V and 7 bases at J, leaving 8 bases unmatched. CDR3 in amino acids: CASSPHSGRAFGELFF. In DNA form, the CDR3 reads TGTGCCAGCAGCCCTCATAGCGGGAGGGCCTTCGGGGAGCTGTTTTTT.

The V and J genes are TRBV19 and TRBJ1-2; D gene uncertain. The V end was cut by 7 bases, the J end by 2 bases, with 8 bases between. The germline V gene encodes CDR1 LNHDA and CDR2 SQIVND (reference sequence). The CDR3 runs to 12 residues. CDR3 residues: CASKAVNYGYTF. The CDR3 DNA reads as TGTGCCAGTAAGGCAGTCAACTATGGCTACACCTTC.

The gene calls are TRBV6-6 and TRBJ1-5; D not resolved. The CDR3 is 13 amino acids. Trimming shortened V by 2 bases and J by 0 bases, and 2 bases separated the two germline ends. Per the germline V gene, CDR1 is MNHNY and CDR2 is SVGAGI (reference sequence). The CDR3 spells CASSYGSNQPQHF. The CDR3 coding sequence is TGTGCCAGCAGTTACGGTAGCAATCAGCCCCAGCATTTT.

The rearrangement joins TRBV2 to TRBJ2-1; 10 nucleotides line up with TRBD1. CDR1 and CDR2 (germline): SNHLY, FYNNEI. The trim removed 6 bases at V and 2 bases at J, leaving 1 base unmatched. CDR3 length: 14 residues. The CDR3 here is CASRGQGTYNEQFF. The CDR3 DNA reads as TGTGCCAGCAGGGGACAGGGGACCTACAATGAGCAGTTCTTC.

The chain employs TRBV27 and TRBJ2-7; unclear D gene. CDR1 MNHEY and CDR2 SMNVEV come from the germline V gene (reference sequence). CDR3 size: 13 residues. V lost 3 bases and J lost 7, with 13 bases in between. CDR3 residues: CASSLWVGWEQYF. CDR3 DNA sequence: TGTGCCAGCAGTTTGTGGGTGGGGTGGGAGCAGTACTTC.

The chain joins TRBV19 to TRBJ2-7, with D perhaps TRBD1 (6 bases). From germline, CDR1 is LNHDA and CDR2 SQIVND (reference sequence). Trimming stripped 3 bases from V and 1 base from J, with 10 bases between. The CDR3 is 14 amino acids. The CDR3 DNA reads TGTGCCAGTAGTATCCGGACAGAATCCTACGAGCAGTACTTC. It encodes CASSIRTESYEQYF. Combining the CDR3 with reference TRBV19 and TRBJ2-7 gives the whole variable domain DGGITQSPKYLFRKEGQNVTLSCEQNLNHDAMYWYRQDPGQGLRLIYYSQIVNDFQKGDIAEGYSVSREKKESFPLTVTSAQKNPTAFYLCASSIRTESYEQYFGPGTRLTVT.

CDR3 region: CASSSPGLAGELQETQYF. Written as DNA, the CDR3 is TGCGCCAGCAGCTCTCCGGGACTAGCGGGAGAGTTACAAGAGACCCAGTACTTC. This sequence joins TRBV5-1 and TRBJ2-5, with 14 bases matching TRBD2. Trimming at V came to 3 bases and at J to 2 bases, leaving 9 bases not matched to a gene. The CDR3 totals 18 residues. CDR1 is SGHRS and CDR2 is YFSETQ in the germline V gene.

The chain recombines TRBV27 with TRBJ1-5; no firm D call. From germline, CDR1 is MNHEY and CDR2 SMNVEV (reference sequence). Trimming took off 4 bases at V and 5 bases at J, with 15 bases between the two ends. The CDR3 has 15 amino acids. This CDR3 is CASSSYLAADQPQHF. The CDR3 DNA reads as TGTGCCAGCAGTTCCTACCTCGCCGCAGATCAGCCCCAGCATTTT.

This clone was picked up one time. The CDR3 coding sequence is TGTGCCAGCAGCCCCTCAGCTCTCTCTGGAAACACCATATATTTT. This gives the protein CASSPSALSGNTIYF. The V gene is TRBV9, the J gene TRBJ1-3; D not certain. CDR1 is SGDLS and CDR2 is YYNGEE in the germline V gene. The CDR3 totals 15 residues. V was trimmed by 4 bases and J by 0 bases, leaving 11 bases between them.

The chain joins TRBV2 to TRBJ1-2; D is unclear. From germline, CDR1 is SNHLY and CDR2 FYNNEI. V lost 5 bases to trimming and J lost 7 bases, with 11 bases between them. This CDR3 has 12 residues. The CDR3, as DNA: TGTGCCAGCAGTTCCGGCTTGTCTGGCTACACCTTC. This codes for CASSSGLSGYTF.

The chain recombines TRBV5-6 with TRBJ1-1, with a tentative D call TRBD1 (5 bases). The CDR3 loop spans 16 amino acids. Per the germline V gene, CDR1 is SGHDT and CDR2 is YYEEEE. Trimming shortened V by 5 bases and J by 3 bases, and 20 bases separated the two germline ends. CDR3 nucleotides: TGTGCCAGCAGTTGGGTGGGCGGAAGGGGAGACACTGAAGCTTTCTTT. Protein product: CASSWVGGRGDTEAFF. Full variable domain (remainder filled in from reference TRBV5-6 and TRBJ1-1): DAGVTQSPTHLIKTRGQQVTLRCSPKSGHDTVSWYQQALGQGPQFIFQYYEEEERQRGNFPDRFSGHQFPNYSSELNVNALLLGDSALYLCASSWVGGRGDTEAFFGQGTRLTVV.

The J gene is TRBJ2-4, the V gene TRBV28, with 11 nucleotides matching TRBD2. The CDR3 contains 16 residues. Trimming took 7 bases from V and 5 from J; bases not matched to a gene: 10. The germline gives CDR1 MDHEN, CDR2 SYDVKM. For the CDR3, the DNA is TGTGCCAGCACCGGGCGTAGCGGGAGGGCCCAAAACATTCAGTACTTC. Translating gives CASTGRSGRAQNIQYF.